This T cell receptor (beta chain) was retrieved from a study of T cells in Graves' hyperthyroidism and ophthalmopathy (dated by TCRdb to between 2018 and 2020). Regarding the research as a whole: To identify distinguishing TCR V-J signatures, a discovery cohort of around 100 patients was used, comprising roughly 45 with Graves' ophthalmopathy and 57 with stable Graves' hyperthyroidism. Prospective prediction of ophthalmopathy was tested in an independent validation cohort of 18 to 20 hyperthyroidism patients and some 17 patients who later progressed to ophthalmopathy. The roughly 90 discovery patients were divided at random into training and test sets in a 7:3 ratio. According to the paper, TCR Vbeta CDR3 sequencing was carried out on roughly 130 peripheral blood samples, which came from under 50 ophthalmopathy, around 75 hyperthyroidism and some 17 progressor patients. Once sampling was done, hyperthyroidism patients were given methimazole at a starting dose of 30 mg daily, whereas ophthalmopathy patients were given high-dose intravenous methylprednisolone. In roughly six Graves' hyperthyroidism patients, the study also compared T-cell repertoires from thyroid tissue with T-cell repertoires from blood. The paper as a whole reports these results and caveats: Blood samples also contained most of the expanded thyroid clonotypes (frequency above 0.001), which suggests that blood repertoires may reflect thyroid immune responses. No statistical method was used to fix the sample size in advance, and group allocation was not hidden from the investigators. In validation, progression to ophthalmopathy was predicted by the model with nearly 71% sensitivity and 72.22% specificity, a median of approximately 7.1 months before onset. Ophthalmopathy was separated from stable hyperthyroidism by a 13 V-J signature model, with approximately 86% sensitivity and 81% to 82% specificity obtained in cross-validation and 80%/75% obtained in testing.

Stable Graves' hyperthyroidism was defined as the absence of progression to ophthalmopathy over 18 months of follow-up. The hyperthyroidism patients were between 18 and 65 years old and newly diagnosed, with a disease duration of less than 2 months. Any patient with an uncontrolled infection, another autoimmune disease, pregnancy or lactation was excluded. Diagnoses were established on the basis of clinical symptoms, serum thyroxine and TRAb, thyroid ultrasound, and orbital computed tomography. Trizol reagent was used to extract total RNA, and RNA quality was then checked on an Agilent 2100 Bioanalyzer. V is trimmed back by 0 bases and J by 0 bases, and the junction contains 9 bases that no gene match accounts for. The germline V gene encodes CDR1 SGHRS and CDR2 YFSETQ. Measured from the cysteine to the phenylalanine, the CDR3 is 17 residues long. Only the CDR3 DNA stays, 51 bases, in frame from base 1.

A remark on this clonotype: No antigen is known for it. One base away there is no much larger clone; base qualities are not given.

The TCR beta CDR3 regions were amplified from RNA transcripts. For the first round of RT-PCR on the TCR CDR3, the HTBI primer set was used together with the Qiagen OneStep RT-PCR kit. A second multiplex PCR round built the libraries, followed by size selection and purification. Paired-end sequencing of the libraries was performed with 100 bp reads on an Illumina HiSeq2000. The authors' analysis ran thus. SOAPnuke was used to process the raw data, with reads discarded if the reads contained adapters or uncalled bases, had a mean Phred below 15, or lacked an exact constant-primer or identifier match. COPE v1.2.5 was used to merge the high-quality paired reads, and each unique nucleotide sequence was defined as a clonotype. MiTCR v1.1 was used to align clonotypes to the IMGT TRBV, TRBD and TRBJ reference segments. Only V-J combinations with frequency above 0.0001, covering 99% to 99.2% of repertoires, were analysed. A TCS score was defined as the ratio of F50 (clonal expansion) to E x V (chaos), with BLOSUM62-based TCRdist applied between CDR3 peptides within each V-J. Welch's t-statistics and random forest reduced approximately 520 V-J features to 13, which were used in a naive Bayes classifier (R e1071). Through fastp at Q25 and MiXCR, TCRdb rebuilt clones from the public reads, retaining in-frame beta chains. When rows share a CDR3 protein, they turn into one entry using the most common DNA and genes. TCRdb assigned the V and J calls; the authors' analysis was not used. This sample gives under 700,000 distinct CDR3 sequences in total; 46% of them show up just once. The top ten clonotypes cover about 7.9% of the sample.

The source material was peripheral blood or thyroid tissue (not recorded which). The sequence is built from TRBV5-1 and TRBJ2-7; TRBD1 fits 7 bases in the junction. The receptor comes from a woman aged 18-29 years with Graves' hyperthyroidism. Donor details come from another sample of the same person, matched by shared clones. The CDR3 reads as follows: CASSLVLGTDNSYEQYF. The bases are TGCGCCAGCAGCTTGGTGCTGGGGACAGACAACTCCTACGAGCAGTACTTC.